A single sample is the source of the 15 T cell receptor beta chains below, sequenced in a study of blood T cell repertoires in COVID-19 (dated by TCRdb to about 2020). Library construction relied on the immunoSEQ multiplex PCR assay. This immuneACCESS table, as held by TCRdb, lists in-frame sequences with V and J called but not all clones. Of the missing ones, under half trace to an unresolved V gene in checked studies; the others have no known cause. This sample has some 220,000 clones in its table, and 80% of those were observed once. Roughly 13% of the sample lies in the top ten. Sequenced material: peripheral blood. The receptors originated from a human donor in a cohort sampled during active COVID-19.

The rearrangement joins TRBV10-2 to TRBJ2-7; no clear D gene. The germline V gene encodes CDR1 WSHSY and CDR2 SAAADI. The V end lost 6 bases, the J end lost 0 bases, and 12 bases lay between the germline ends. The CDR3 length is 14 residues. CDR3 DNA: TGCGCCAGCAGACCTAGTGCCGGCTCCTACGAGCAGTACTTC. As protein: CASRPSAGSYEQYF.

The chain couples TRBV19 to TRBJ1-3; D is uncertain. The CDR3 sequence is 16 residues long. V gave up 5 bases and J gave up 1 base, with 15 bases separating them. Germline CDR1 and CDR2: LNHDA and SQIVND (reference sequence). Here the CDR3 DNA reads TGTGCCAGTAGTTTAAGCCCCGCGGATTCTGGAAACACCATATATTTT. Translation: CASSLSPADSGNTIYF.

This chain uses TRBV28 with TRBJ2-5; 7 bases are shared with TRBD2. The CDR3 covers 16 residues. V was pared by 2 bases and J by 4 bases, with 10 bases of the junction left unmatched. Germline V gene sequence: CDR1 MDHEN, CDR2 SYDVKM. CDR3 residues: CASSLPPGRGGETQYF. The CDR3 DNA reads TGTGCCAGCAGTTTACCCCCAGGGAGGGGTGGAGAGACCCAGTACTTC.

The DNA for the CDR3 is TGCGCCAGCGCGAGACAGGGGTCCTACGAGCAGTACTTC. Translated: CASARQGSYEQYF. This chain links TRBV5-1 with TRBJ2-7; 8 nucleotides line up with TRBD1. Germline CDR1 reads SGHRS; CDR2 reads YFSETQ. The CDR3 sequence is 13 residues long. V gave up 7 bases and J gave up 1 base; unmatched junction bases: 4. The entire variable domain, with the rest obtained from reference TRBV5-1 and TRBJ2-7, is as follows: KAGVTQTPRYLIKTRGQQVTLSCSPISGHRSVSWYQQTPGQGLQFLFEYFSETQRNKGNFPGRFSGRQFSNSRSEMNVSTLELGDSALYLCASARQGSYEQYFGPGTRLTVT.

This sequence joins TRBV19 and TRBJ1-5, with 7 bases identical to TRBD1. Germline loops: CDR1 LNHDA, CDR2 SQIVND (reference sequence). This CDR3 has 19 residues. V shed 4 bases, J shed 0 bases, and the junction held 15 bases outside the gene matches. CDR3 region: CASSTTGAGGPYSNQPQHF. The CDR3 region has the DNA TGTGCCAGTAGTACCACAGGGGCCGGAGGGCCATATAGCAATCAGCCCCAGCATTTT.

This clone has only one observation. CDR3 in amino acids: CASSLTGKSKNIQYF. DNA for the CDR3: TGTGCCAGCAGCTTGACAGGGAAATCCAAAAACATTCAGTACTTC. This chain links TRBV5-4 with TRBJ2-4; D perhaps matches TRBD1 (6 bases). This CDR3 region has 15 residues. From germline, CDR1 is SGHNT and CDR2 YYREEE (reference sequence). Trimming pared 1 base from V and 2 bases from J, leaving 10 bases between.

The V gene is TRBV18, the J gene TRBJ2-3; 11 nucleotides line up with TRBD2. This CDR3 comprises 16 residues. From germline, CDR1 is KGHSH and CDR2 LQKENI. With 6 bases clipped from V and 3 bases from J, the junction kept 8 bases outside the gene matches. The CDR3 DNA reads as TGTGCCAGCTCTCCTGAGACTAGCGGGACTACAGATACGCAGTATTTT. It codes for CASSPETSGTTDTQYF.

The rearrangement joins TRBV11-3 to TRBJ2-2, with 11 bases matching TRBD2. Germline lookup yields CDR1 SGHNT and CDR2 YENEEA. The length of the CDR3 is 19 residues. The V gene end was trimmed by 5 bases and the J gene end by 7 bases; junction bases not matched to a gene: 18. The CDR3, as DNA: TGTGCCAGCAGCCGAGGGACTAGCGGTCGGCAAAGGTCCTACGGGGAGCTGTTTTTT. Amino acid sequence: CASSRGTSGRQRSYGELFF.

The table lists this clone with a few counts. The chain uses TRBV4-1 and TRBJ1-1, with D perhaps TRBD1 (6 bases). There are 13 residues in the CDR3. CDR1 and CDR2 (germline): MGHRA, YSYEKL. The V end lost 0 bases, the J end lost 7 bases, and 9 bases lay between the germline ends. The CDR3 loop reads CASSQDRGSEAFF. The CDR3 nucleotides read TGCGCCAGCAGCCAAGATAGGGGGAGTGAAGCTTTCTTT.

This clone was seen only once. V gene TRBV28 combines with J gene TRBJ1-2; 9 bases are shared with TRBD1. The V gene end was trimmed by 4 bases and the J gene end by 8 bases; junction bases not matched to a gene: 8. Germline V gene lookup returns CDR1 MDHEN and CDR2 SYDVKM. This CDR3 is built from 14 residues. CDR3 loop: CASSSGQGWPGYTF. The CDR3 DNA reads TGTGCCAGCAGTTCGGGACAGGGTTGGCCGGGCTACACCTTC.

This chain connects TRBV20-1 to TRBJ2-7, with D perhaps matching TRBD2 (6 bases). Trimming stripped 3 bases from V and 1 base from J, with 19 bases between. CDR1 is DFQATT, CDR2 SNEGSKA, per germline (reference sequence). This CDR3 spans 16 amino acids. The CDR3 nucleotides read TGCAGTGCTAGTAATCGGGAGAGCGGGTTGTCCTACGAGCAGTACTTC. It codes for CSASNRESGLSYEQYF.

This clone came up a few times. V gene TRBV5-4 combines with J gene TRBJ2-7, with D tentatively TRBD2 (6 bases). Trimming removed 4 bases from V and 2 bases from J, with 13 bases in between. CDR3 length equals 14 residues. Per the germline V gene, CDR1 is SGHNT and CDR2 is YYREEE (reference sequence). Here the CDR3 DNA reads TGTGCCAGCAGCAGTCCCGGGGGTACCTACGAGCAGTACTTC. Its protein product is CASSSPGGTYEQYF.

The gene calls are TRBV5-1 and TRBJ2-7; D is undetermined. V was trimmed by 7 bases and J by 5 bases, leaving 10 bases between them. The CDR3 extends over 11 amino acids. CDR1 and CDR2 (germline): SGHRS, YFSETQ. CDR3: CASFGQNEQYF. CDR3 bases: TGCGCCAGCTTTGGGCAGAACGAGCAGTACTTC.

The rearrangement links TRBV27 to TRBJ1-5; D is unclear. The CDR3 covers 14 residues. V was trimmed by 0 bases and J by 7 bases, leaving 10 bases between them. Per germline, CDR1 MNHEY and CDR2 SMNVEV (reference sequence). DNA of the CDR3: TGTGCCAGCAGTTTATCTGCTGGAGGGCAGCCCCAGCATTTT. Amino acid sequence: CASSLSAGGQPQHF.

The chain is built from TRBV27 and TRBJ1-2; TRBD1 matches at 7 bases. This CDR3 is built from 16 residues. J was trimmed by 4 bases and V by 4 bases; bases with no gene match: 12. The germline CDR1 and CDR2 sequences are MNHEY and SMNVEV (reference sequence). CDR3: CASSYRGLQGPYGYTF. In nucleotides, the CDR3 is TGTGCCAGCAGTTATAGGGGCTTACAGGGGCCCTATGGCTACACCTTC.